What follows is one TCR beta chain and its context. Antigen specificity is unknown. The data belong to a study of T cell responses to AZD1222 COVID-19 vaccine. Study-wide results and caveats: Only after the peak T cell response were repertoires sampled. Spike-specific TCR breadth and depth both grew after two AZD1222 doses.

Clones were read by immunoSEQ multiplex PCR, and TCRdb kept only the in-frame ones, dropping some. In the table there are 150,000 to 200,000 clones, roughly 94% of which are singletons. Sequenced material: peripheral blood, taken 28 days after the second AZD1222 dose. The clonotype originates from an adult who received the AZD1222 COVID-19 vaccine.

In DNA form, the CDR3 reads TGTGCCAGCAGTTTCCTTAGCGGGAGGTCCAAAAACATTCAGTACTTC. It translates to CASSFLSGRSKNIQYF. The J gene is TRBJ2-4, the V gene TRBV27, with 10 bases aligning to TRBD2. Germline V gives CDR1 MNHEY, CDR2 SMNVEV (reference sequence). J lost 2 bases, V lost 3 bases, and 4 bases had no gene match. The CDR3 length is 16 residues.